These 23 T cell receptor beta chains originate from one sample sequenced in a study of a mutant IDH1 vaccine in newly diagnosed glioma. Sequenced by immunoSEQ multiplex PCR; TCRdb stores in-frame clones only, minus some. The sample shows around 25,000 clones, approximately 79% of them seen only once. Time point specified: week 5, during vaccination. The investigators gave 300 ug of mutant IDH1 20-mer peptide in each vaccine dose, together with topical imiquimod. These receptors are not linked to any known antigen. This specimen consisted of PBMCs, obtained from a glioma patient whose treatment included an IDH1 peptide vaccine. The receptors derive from a man in his forties with glioma. Some clones in this sample may be carry-over from other donors' samples.

V and J are TRBV2 and TRBJ1-2; unclear D gene. CDR1 SNHLY and CDR2 FYNNEI come from the germline V gene. V was cut by 4 bases and J by 7 bases, with 13 bases left in between. The CDR3 contains 13 residues. CDR3 in amino acids: CASSGVSYGGYTF. The CDR3 DNA reads as TGTGCCAGCAGTGGCGTAAGTTACGGTGGCTACACCTTC.

The chain couples TRBV12-5 to TRBJ2-7; D is perhaps TRBD2 (6 bases). Trimming left V 5 bases short and J 2 bases short, with 19 bases between. This CDR3 is 16 amino acids long. Germline CDR1 is LGHNT and CDR2 is FRNRAP. The DNA for the CDR3 is TGTGCTAGTGGTCTCTATAGCGGCAGTTTGACCTACGAGCAGTACTTC. Translating gives CASGLYSGSLTYEQYF.

This chain connects TRBV10-3 to TRBJ1-2, with 7 bases that match TRBD1. V gave up 11 bases and J gave up 0 bases; unmatched junction bases: 9. This CDR3 is 14 amino acids long. Germline loops: CDR1 ENHRY, CDR2 SYGVKD. The CDR3 sequence is CAVGTAGTNYGYTF. DNA for the CDR3: TGTGCCGTCGGGACAGCAGGAACTAACTATGGCTACACCTTC.

For this clone: This sample includes further DNA sequences coding for the same CDR3. J is TRBJ2-2 and V is TRBV2, with 8 bases that match TRBD1. J was trimmed by 2 bases and V by 6 bases; bases with no gene match: 2. Germline V lookup: CDR1 SNHLY, CDR2 FYNNEI. The CDR3 extends over 14 amino acids. The CDR3 reads CASSDRGNTGELFF. The CDR3 nucleotides read TGTGCCAGCAGCGACAGGGGAAACACCGGGGAGCTGTTTTTT.

CDR3 nucleotide sequence: TGTGCCAGTAGTATAGATCGGGGACAGAGCTCTGGAAACACCATATATTTT. It specifies CASSIDRGQSSGNTIYF. V and J are TRBV19 and TRBJ1-3, with 7 bases lining up with TRBD1. V shed 0 bases and J 0 bases; nucleotides not matched to a gene: 5. The CDR3 is 17 amino acids. Germline lookup yields CDR1 LNHDA and CDR2 SQIVND (reference sequence).

This clone was found once. The CDR3 region is CASSRGYNSPLHF. The CDR3 nucleotides read TGTGCCAGCAGCCGGGGGTATAATTCACCCCTCCACTTT. This sequence joins TRBV6-5 and TRBJ1-6; a possible D gene is TRBD1 (5 bases). The germline V gene has CDR1 MNHEY and CDR2 SVGAGI. The CDR3 has 13 amino acids. Trimming removed 6 bases at V and 4 bases at J, with 7 bases between.

This chain uses TRBV5-1 with TRBJ2-3; D gene unclear. The CDR3 contains 14 residues. V lost 4 bases and J 2 bases, leaving 11 bases between the germline ends. CDR1 and CDR2 (germline): SGHRS, YFSETQ. CDR3 residues: CASSPGRPTDTQYF. Here the CDR3 DNA reads TGCGCCAGCAGCCCAGGACGGCCCACAGATACGCAGTATTTT.

The rearrangement joins TRBV7-2 to TRBJ2-5; 7 positions match TRBD2. This CDR3 spans 15 amino acids. The V and J ends lost 2 bases and 5 bases, in that order; junction bases with no gene match: 8. Per the germline V gene, CDR1 is SGHTA and CDR2 is FQGNSA. CDR3 sequence (DNA): TGTGCCAGCAGCTTATGGAAAAGGGAGGGGGAGACCCAGTACTTC. This sequence encodes CASSLWKREGETQYF.

V usage is TRBV11-3 and J usage is TRBJ2-1; D tentatively fits TRBD1 or TRBD2 (6 bases each). Trimming left V 4 bases short and J 7 bases short, with 8 bases between. Per germline, CDR1 SGHNT and CDR2 YENEEA. The CDR3 runs 12 residues. CDR3 region: CASSWGANEQFF. The CDR3 DNA reads TGTGCCAGCAGCTGGGGGGCAAATGAGCAGTTCTTC.

There are a few counts of this clone. The chain couples TRBV9 to TRBJ1-5, with 7 positions matching TRBD1. The CDR3 length is 14 residues. CDR1 and CDR2 (germline): SGDLS, YYNGEE. The V gene end was trimmed by 4 bases and the J gene end by 7 bases; junction bases not matched to a gene: 8. This chain's CDR3 is CASSKNDRDQPQHF. CDR3 bases: TGTGCCAGCAGCAAGAACGACAGGGACCAGCCCCAGCATTTT.

The J gene is TRBJ2-5, the V gene TRBV11-2; D gene unclear. Germline V lookup: CDR1 SGHAT, CDR2 FQNNGV. CDR3 length: 13 amino acids. Trimming removed 1 base at V and 5 bases at J, with 8 bases between. The CDR3 protein is CASSLVRSETQYF. CDR3 nucleotide sequence: TGTGCCAGCAGCTTAGTCAGATCCGAGACCCAGTACTTC. The full variable domain, completed using reference TRBV11-2 and TRBJ2-5, is EAGVAQSPRYKIIEKRQSVAFWCNPISGHATLYWYQQILGQGPKLLIQFQNNGVVDDSQLPKDRFSAERLKGVDSTLKIQPAKLEDSAVYLCASSLVRSETQYFGPGTRLLVL.

The gene calls are TRBV9 and TRBJ1-1, with TRBD1 as a possible D gene (5 bases). The CDR3 sequence is 14 residues long. Germline CDR1 and CDR2: SGDLS and YYNGEE. V was clipped by 0 bases and J by 4 bases, with 10 bases between them. The CDR3 is CASSVVGEATEAFF. CDR3 coding DNA: TGTGCCAGCAGCGTAGTAGGGGAGGCCACTGAAGCTTTCTTT. The variable domain in full, with the rest retrieved from reference TRBV9 and TRBJ1-1, is DSGVTQTPKHLITATGQRVTLRCSPRSGDLSVYWYQQSLDQGLQFLIQYYNGEERAKGNILERFSAQQFPDLHSELNLSSLELGDSALYFCASSVVGEATEAFFGQGTRLTVV.

The chain combines TRBV19 with TRBJ2-5, with 8 bases aligning to TRBD2. The CDR3 sequence is 11 residues long. V lost 6 bases and J lost 7; bases outside the gene matches: 1. The germline V gene encodes CDR1 LNHDA and CDR2 SQIVND (reference sequence). The CDR3 here is CASRSGGTQYF. The CDR3 DNA reads as TGTGCCAGTAGGAGCGGGGGGACCCAGTACTTC.

The rearrangement joins TRBV5-8 to TRBJ1-2; possible D gene TRBD1, 5 bases. The CDR3 has 13 amino acids. Germline V gene sequence: CDR1 SGHTS, CDR2 YDEGEE. The germline V and J ends were trimmed by 0 bases and 8 bases, with 11 bases remaining between them. CDR3 nucleotides: TGTGCCAGCAGCTTGGTACAGGTCCGGGGCTACACCTTC. Translating it yields CASSLVQVRGYTF. Together with reference TRBV5-8 and TRBJ1-2, the CDR3 gives the full variable domain: EAGVTQSPTHLIKTRGQQATLRCSPISGHTSVYWYQQALGLGLQFLLWYDEGEERNRGNFPPRFSGRQFPNYSSELNVNALELEDSALYLCASSLVQVRGYTFGSGTRLTVV.

This chain links TRBV19 with TRBJ2-7; D is unclear. V lost 6 bases to trimming and J lost 6 bases, with 9 bases between them. This CDR3 contains 11 residues. Germline V gene data show CDR1 as LNHDA and CDR2 as SQIVND (reference sequence). Here the CDR3 DNA reads TGTGCCAGTAGCAACGTACGCGAGCAGTACTTC. Translated, it gives CASSNVREQYF.

J is TRBJ1-4 and V is TRBV7-9; TRBD1 matches 9 bases. The CDR3 has 14 residues. With V trimmed by 8 bases and J by 8 bases, 9 bases remained unmatched. Germline assignment: CDR1 SEHNR and CDR2 FQNEAQ (reference sequence). The DNA of the CDR3 is TGTGCCAGCGCGCCGGGACAGGGTCGAGAAAAACTGTTTTTT. It translates to CASAPGQGREKLFF.

DNA of the CDR3: TGTGCCTGGAGCTCCGGGACTGAAACCTACAATGAGCAGTTCTTC. Its protein product is CAWSSGTETYNEQFF. The chain is built from TRBV30 and TRBJ2-1; a weak D match, TRBD2 (6 bases). This CDR3 is built from 15 residues. V shed 3 bases and J shed 2 bases, with 14 bases lying between them. Germline V gene sequence: CDR1 GTSNPN, CDR2 SVGIG (reference sequence).

The J gene is TRBJ1-5, the V gene TRBV6-1; TRBD1 matches at 8 bases. Unmatched junction bases numbered 9, after V lost 5 bases and J lost 6 bases. The germline gives CDR1 MNHNS, CDR2 SASEGT. The CDR3 runs 15 residues. CDR3 sequence (DNA): TGTGCCAGCAGTCTGACAGGGGACCACACTCAGCCCCAGCATTTT. Protein: CASSLTGDHTQPQHF.

J is TRBJ2-7 and V is TRBV30, with TRBD2 matching 12 bases. The J segment lost 13 bases and the V segment lost 4 bases, leaving 5 bases of the junction unmatched. The CDR3 runs to 11 residues. Germline CDR1 and CDR2: GTSNPN and SVGIG (reference sequence). The CDR3 loop reads CAWTSGGGQYF. The CDR3 region has the DNA TGTGCCTGGACTAGCGGGGGGGGGCAATACTTC.

J is TRBJ2-2 and V is TRBV11-1; D unresolved. CDR1 and CDR2 (germline): SGHAT, FQDESV (reference sequence). Between the trimmed V and J ends, which lost 0 bases and 5 bases, there was a span of 10 bases. The CDR3 consists of 15 residues. The CDR3 region is CASSLARQGTGELFF. DNA for the CDR3: TGTGCCAGCAGCTTAGCGCGGCAAGGGACCGGGGAGCTGTTTTTT.

The chain joins TRBV10-3 to TRBJ1-5; D remains ambiguous. The V end lost 8 bases, the J end lost 7 bases, and 3 bases lay between the germline ends. Per the germline V gene, CDR1 is ENHRY and CDR2 is SYGVKD. The CDR3 loop spans 9 amino acids. This CDR3 reads CAIGQPQHF. The CDR3 DNA sequence: TGTGCCATCGGGCAGCCCCAGCATTTT.

The chain carries TRBV30 and TRBJ1-1; D gene unclear. Germline V gives CDR1 GTSNPN, CDR2 SVGIG (reference sequence). This CDR3 spans 13 amino acids. V was shortened by 7 bases and J by 2 bases, with 14 bases between the two germline ends. The CDR3 here is CALSGRPNTEAFF. CDR3 bases: TGTGCCTTATCTGGCAGGCCAAACACTGAAGCTTTCTTT.

The chain uses TRBV11-2 and TRBJ2-5; 8 bases line up with TRBD2. With 5 bases clipped from V and 4 bases from J, the junction kept 6 bases outside the gene matches. The germline CDR1 and CDR2 sequences are SGHAT and FQNNGV. This CDR3 has 14 residues. CDR3 in amino acids: CASSTGGEAETQYF. In DNA, the CDR3 is TGTGCCAGCAGCACCGGGGGGGAAGCAGAGACCCAGTACTTC.